The rows below give T cell receptor beta chains drawn from one sample of a study of T-cell reconstitution after alpha-beta-depleted transplantation in children. TCRdb recomputed calls from the PCR reads with MiXCR, one row per CDR3 protein. Of hundreds of thousands of distinct CDR3 sequences listed, about 11% are singletons. The sample was PBMCs, taken before TCRalphabeta/CD19-depleted stem cell transplant. The receptors here all came from a child aged 2-9 years with inherited bone marrow failure, due to receive a stem cell transplant. Both conserved end residues are part of each CDR3. The D gene is left open where the match is weak. Clone size appears in some rows only: once, few, many, or a class for an expanded clone.

D gene,clone size,J gene,V gene,CDR3 length,CDR3 protein,CDR3 DNA
NA,many,TRBJ2-7,TRBV7-8,14,CASSFGVGTVEQYF,TGTGCCAGCAGCTTTGGTGTGGGTACGGTAGAGCAGTACTTC
TRBD2,few,TRBJ2-4,TRBV20-1,18,CSAAPGLAQLQAKNIQYF,TGCAGTGCTGCTCCGGGACTAGCTCAGCTCCAAGCCAAAAACATTCAGTACTTC
NA,many,TRBJ2-7,TRBV20-1,17,CSAQGQGGLAEIYEQYF,TGCAGTGCTCAAGGACAGGGTGGGCTAGCGGAAATCTACGAGCAGTACTTC
TRBD2,many,TRBJ2-5,TRBV12-3/TRBV12-4,14,CASRLAGGKETQYF,TGTGCCAGCAGACTAGCGGGAGGAAAAGAGACCCAGTACTTC
NA,few,TRBJ1-1,TRBV4-3,15,CASSHRRDGNTEAFF,TGCGCCAGCAGCCACCGGAGGGACGGGAACACTGAAGCTTTCTTT
NA,NA,TRBJ2-7,TRBV15,14,CATSRDRDSDEQYF,TGTGCCACCAGCAGAGATCGAGATTCTGACGAGCAGTACTTC
TRBD2,many,TRBJ2-7,TRBV6-1,15,CASSPLAGVNHEQYF,TGTGCCAGCAGTCCCTTAGCGGGAGTCAACCACGAGCAGTACTTC
TRBD2,many,TRBJ2-3,TRBV29-1,13,CTAALAGANTQYF,TGCACCGCCGCTCTAGCGGGAGCCAACACGCAGTATTTT
NA,few,TRBJ2-3,TRBV12-3/TRBV12-4,15,CASSFGGVSTDTQYF,TGTGCCAGCAGTTTCGGGGGAGTGAGCACAGATACGCAGTATTTT
NA,NA,TRBJ2-6,TRBV6-2/TRBV6-3,15,CASSYAGPGANVLTF,TGTGCCAGCAGTTACGCGGGCCCTGGGGCCAACGTCCTGACTTTC
NA,many,TRBJ2-7,TRBV10-3,12,CATGGDSYEQYF,TGTGCCACTGGGGGCGACTCCTACGAGCAGTACTTC
NA,many,TRBJ2-4,TRBV20-1,14,CSAQDIKAKNIQYF,TGCAGTGCTCAGGACATTAAAGCCAAAAACATTCAGTACTTC
TRBD1,many,TRBJ2-7,TRBV7-2,15,CASSSLGQGGYEQYF,TGTGCCAGCAGCAGCTTAGGACAGGGGGGCTACGAGCAGTACTTC
NA,many,TRBJ1-2,TRBV12-3/TRBV12-4,15,CASSLDSTGRYGYTF,TGTGCCAGCAGTTTGGACTCGACAGGACGGTATGGCTACACCTTC
NA,many,TRBJ2-3,TRBV20-1,15,CSAGSDSEPTDTQYF,TGCAGTGCTGGTTCGGACAGCGAACCCACAGATACGCAGTATTTT
TRBD2,few,TRBJ2-2,TRBV7-8,16,CASSLSGRDWTGELFF,TGTGCCAGCAGCCTAAGCGGGAGAGATTGGACCGGGGAGCTGTTTTTT
NA,many,TRBJ2-1,TRBV12-3/TRBV12-4,14,CASSSLDSLNEQFF,TGTGCCAGCAGTTCGCTGGACAGTCTCAATGAGCAGTTCTTC
TRBD2,many,TRBJ2-7,TRBV3-1,15,CASSPWTSGHYEQYF,TGTGCCAGCAGCCCTTGGACTAGCGGACACTACGAGCAGTACTTC
NA,few,TRBJ2-5,TRBV6-5,17,CASSYSGRSGGQETQYF,TGTGCCAGCAGTTACTCAGGGCGGTCAGGGGGGCAAGAGACCCAGTACTTC
TRBD2,many,TRBJ2-7,TRBV20-1,14,CSARDASGPYEQYF,TGCAGTGCTAGAGATGCTAGCGGTCCATACGAGCAGTACTTC
NA,NA,TRBJ2-1,TRBV20-1,14,CCCRQAPAYNEQFF,TGCTGCTGCAGGCAGGCTCCGGCCTACAATGAGCAGTTCTTC
NA,few,TRBJ1-6,TRBV14,12,CSEGHCGSPLHF,TGTTCCGAGGGGCATTGTGGTTCACCCCTCCACTTT
NA,many,TRBJ2-1,TRBV11-2,16,CASRYGGHTNNNEQFF,TGTGCCAGCAGATATGGGGGACACACGAACAACAATGAGCAGTTCTTC
NA,NA,TRBJ2-2,TRBV19,13,CASTGPTTGELFF,TGTGCCAGCACGGGACCAACCACCGGGGAGCTGTTTTTT
TRBD1,many,TRBJ1-4,TRBV28,15,CASSLYEGAREKLFF,TGTGCCAGCAGTTTATATGAGGGGGCCCGGGAAAAACTGTTTTTT
NA,NA,TRBJ2-2,TRBV20-1,13,CSARHLNTGELFF,TGCAGTGCTAGACACTTGAACACCGGGGAGCTGTTTTTT
NA,many,TRBJ2-2,TRBV27,15,CASSLTATYTGELFF,TGTGCCAGCAGTTTAACAGCTACATACACCGGGGAGCTGTTTTTT
NA,many,TRBJ2-3,TRBV4-3,14,CASSQGVSTDTQYF,TGCGCCAGCAGCCAGGGGGTTAGCACAGATACGCAGTATTTT
TRBD2,NA,TRBJ2-1,TRBV5-4,19,CASSSYITGTSGLYNEQFF,TGTGCCAGCAGCTCTTATATCACCGGGACTAGCGGACTCTACAATGAGCAGTTCTTC
NA,NA,TRBJ2-6,TRBV2,18,CTSCLDEGRISGANVLTF,TGTACCAGCTGTTTAGATGAGGGGAGGATATCTGGGGCCAACGTCCTGACTTTC
NA,many,TRBJ2-2,TRBV11-2,14,CASSYDWNTGELFF,TGTGCCAGCAGCTACGACTGGAACACCGGGGAGCTGTTTTTT
NA,many,TRBJ2-3,TRBV4-2,16,CASSQEVLLGTDTQYF,TGTGCCAGCAGCCAAGAGGTCTTGCTGGGCACAGATACGCAGTATTTT
TRBD2,many,TRBJ2-5,TRBV10-2,15,CASSEWAGGGETQYF,TGCGCCAGCAGTGAGTGGGCGGGAGGTGGTGAGACCCAGTACTTC
TRBD2,few,TRBJ2-1,TRBV4-2,16,CASSAGLAGGPYEQFF,TGTGCCAGCAGCGCCGGACTAGCGGGAGGGCCTTATGAGCAGTTCTTC
TRBD2,few,TRBJ2-3,TRBV27,17,CASSPRGASGGTDTQYF,TGTGCCAGCTCCCCGAGGGGGGCTAGCGGGGGCACAGATACGCAGTATTTT
NA,few,TRBJ2-1,TRBV6-2/TRBV6-3,13,CASRKGLHNEQFF,TGTGCCAGCCGGAAGGGACTTCACAATGAGCAGTTCTTC
NA,NA,TRBJ2-2,TRBV20-1,17,CSASSQGSYSSTGELFF,TGCAGTGCTAGCTCGCAAGGGTCGTACTCGAGCACCGGGGAGCTGTTTTTT
NA,many,TRBJ2-5,TRBV27,12,CASSLGSGAPYF,TGTGCCAGCAGTTTGGGGAGCGGAGCCCCATACTTC
NA,many,TRBJ1-1,TRBV4-3,15,CASSRSTGRMTEAFF,TGCGCCAGCAGCCGCTCCACGGGAAGAATGACTGAAGCTTTCTTT
NA,NA,TRBJ1-6,TRBV7-2,13,CASSPDSPAPLHF,TGTGCCAGCAGCCCCGACAGTCCAGCGCCCCTCCACTTT
NA,many,TRBJ1-1,TRBV20-1,14,CSASLPRLNTEAFF,TGCAGTGCTAGCCTCCCCCGTTTGAACACTGAAGCTTTCTTT
NA,few,TRBJ1-1,TRBV19,15,CASTMWGLMGTEAFF,TGTGCCAGTACGATGTGGGGGCTCATGGGCACTGAAGCTTTCTTT
NA,many,TRBJ2-1,TRBV7-9,14,CASSPRQRYNEQFF,TGTGCCAGCAGCCCCCGTCAGCGGTACAATGAGCAGTTCTTC
NA,many,TRBJ2-7,TRBV6-5,16,CASSYGSLTGLDEQYF,TGTGCCAGCAGTTACGGGTCACTCACTGGGCTCGACGAGCAGTACTTC
TRBD2,many,TRBJ2-7,TRBV18,17,CASSTLTGGLAGYEQYF,TGTGCCAGCTCAACTCTTACTGGGGGACTAGCGGGCTACGAGCAGTACTTC
NA,many,TRBJ2-5,TRBV21-1,14,CGETSGTSKETQYF,TGTGGGGAGACTAGCGGGACCTCTAAAGAGACCCAGTACTTC
NA,few,TRBJ2-7,TRBV11-2,14,CASSLLSFSYEQYF,TGTGCCAGCAGCCTACTCAGCTTCTCCTACGAGCAGTACTTC
TRBD1,many,TRBJ2-4,TRBV24-1,18,CATSPGTGGTLAKNIQYF,TGTGCCACCAGCCCTGGGACAGGGGGGACCCTTGCCAAAAACATTCAGTACTTC
TRBD1,many,TRBJ1-4,TRBV6-1,14,CASSRTGYNEKLFF,TGTGCCAGCAGTCGGACAGGGTATAATGAAAAACTGTTTTTT
TRBD1,few,TRBJ1-2,TRBV20-1,17,CSARKIGTGFAGSGYTF,TGCAGTGCTCGAAAGATTGGGACAGGCTTCGCGGGATCCGGCTACACCTTC
NA,NA,TRBJ2-3,TRBV7-2,12,CASSFERNTQYF,TGTGCCAGCAGCTTCGAGCGGAATACGCAGTATTTT